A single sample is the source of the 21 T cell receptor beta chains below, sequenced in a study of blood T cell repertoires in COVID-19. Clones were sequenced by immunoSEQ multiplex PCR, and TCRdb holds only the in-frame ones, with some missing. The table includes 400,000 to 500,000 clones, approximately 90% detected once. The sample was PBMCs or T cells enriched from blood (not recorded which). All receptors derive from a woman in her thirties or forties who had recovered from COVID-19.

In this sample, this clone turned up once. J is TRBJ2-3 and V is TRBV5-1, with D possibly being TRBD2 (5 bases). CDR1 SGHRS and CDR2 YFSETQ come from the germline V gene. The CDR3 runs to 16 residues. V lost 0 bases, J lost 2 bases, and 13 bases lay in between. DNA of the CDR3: TGCGCCAGCAGCTTGGATAGCGTGAAAATCACAGATACGCAGTATTTT. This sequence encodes CASSLDSVKITDTQYF.

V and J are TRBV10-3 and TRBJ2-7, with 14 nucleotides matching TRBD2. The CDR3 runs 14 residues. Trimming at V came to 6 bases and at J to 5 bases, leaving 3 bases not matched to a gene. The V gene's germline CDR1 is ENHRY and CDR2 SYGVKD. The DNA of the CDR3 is TGTGCCATCAGCGCGACTAGCGGGAGGGACGAGCAGTACTTC. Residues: CAISATSGRDEQYF.

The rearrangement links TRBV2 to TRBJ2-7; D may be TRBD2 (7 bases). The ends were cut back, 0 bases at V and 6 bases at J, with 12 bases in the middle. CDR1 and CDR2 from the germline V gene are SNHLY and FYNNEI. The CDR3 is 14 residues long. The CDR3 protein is CASSEAPGGLEQYF. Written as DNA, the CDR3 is TGTGCCAGCAGTGAAGCGCCCGGGGGGCTCGAGCAGTACTTC.

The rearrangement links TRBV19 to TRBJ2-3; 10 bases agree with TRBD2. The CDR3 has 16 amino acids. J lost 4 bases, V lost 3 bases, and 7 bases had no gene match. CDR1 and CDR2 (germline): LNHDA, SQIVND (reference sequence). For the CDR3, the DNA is TGTGCCAGTAGTATGTGGGCTAGCGGGAGTTCAGATACGCAGTATTTT. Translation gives CASSMWASGSSDTQYF.

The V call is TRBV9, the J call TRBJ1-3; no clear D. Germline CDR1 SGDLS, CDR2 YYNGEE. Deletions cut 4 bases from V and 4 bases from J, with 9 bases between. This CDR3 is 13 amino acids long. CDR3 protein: CASSPPGGNTIYF. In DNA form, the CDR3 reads TGTGCCAGCAGCCCGCCGGGGGGAAACACCATATATTTT.

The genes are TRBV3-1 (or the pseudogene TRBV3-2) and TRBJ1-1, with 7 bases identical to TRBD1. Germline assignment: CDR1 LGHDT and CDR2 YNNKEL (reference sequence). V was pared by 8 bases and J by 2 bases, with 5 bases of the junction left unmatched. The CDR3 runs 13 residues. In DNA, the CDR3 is TGTGCCAGCCGCCGACAGGGTAACACTGAAGCTTTCTTT. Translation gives CASRRQGNTEAFF.

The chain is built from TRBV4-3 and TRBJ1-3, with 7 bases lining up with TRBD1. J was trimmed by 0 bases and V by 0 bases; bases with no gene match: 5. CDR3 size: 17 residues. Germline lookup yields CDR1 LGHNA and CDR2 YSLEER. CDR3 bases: TGCGCCAGCAGCCAAGAAGGGGGCCTAGGCTCTGGAAACACCATATATTTT. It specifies CASSQEGGLGSGNTIYF.

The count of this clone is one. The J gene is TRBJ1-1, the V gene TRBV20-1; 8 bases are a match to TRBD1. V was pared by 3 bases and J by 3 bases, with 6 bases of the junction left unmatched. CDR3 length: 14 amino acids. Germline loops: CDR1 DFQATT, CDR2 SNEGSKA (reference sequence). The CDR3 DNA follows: TGCAGTGCTAGTTTGGACAGGGCGGACACTGAAGCTTTCTTT. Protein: CSASLDRADTEAFF.

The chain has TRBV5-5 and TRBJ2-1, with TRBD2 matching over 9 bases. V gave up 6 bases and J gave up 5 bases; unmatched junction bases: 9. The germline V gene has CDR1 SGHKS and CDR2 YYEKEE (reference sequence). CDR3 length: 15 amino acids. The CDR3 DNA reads TGTGCCAGCACTAAGAGACTAGCGGTAGACAATGAGCAGTTCTTC. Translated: CASTKRLAVDNEQFF. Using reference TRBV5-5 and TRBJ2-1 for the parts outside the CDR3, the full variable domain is DAGVTQSPTHLIKTRGQQVTLRCSPISGHKSVSWYQQVLGQGPQFIFQYYEKEERGRGNFPDRFSARQFPNYSSELNVNALLLGDSALYLCASTKRLAVDNEQFFGPGTRLTVL.

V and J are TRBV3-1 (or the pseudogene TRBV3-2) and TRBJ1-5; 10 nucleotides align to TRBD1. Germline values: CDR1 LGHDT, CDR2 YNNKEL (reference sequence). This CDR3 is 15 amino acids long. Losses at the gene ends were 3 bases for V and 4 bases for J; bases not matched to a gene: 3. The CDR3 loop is CASSQTGGGNQPQHF. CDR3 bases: TGTGCCAGCAGCCAGACAGGGGGCGGAAATCAGCCCCAGCATTTT.

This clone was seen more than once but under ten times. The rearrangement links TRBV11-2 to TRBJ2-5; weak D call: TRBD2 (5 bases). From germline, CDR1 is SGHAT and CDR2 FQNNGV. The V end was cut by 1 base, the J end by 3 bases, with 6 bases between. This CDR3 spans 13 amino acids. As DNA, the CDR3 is TGTGCCAGCAGCTTAGGACTAAAAGAGACCCAGTACTTC. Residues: CASSLGLKETQYF.

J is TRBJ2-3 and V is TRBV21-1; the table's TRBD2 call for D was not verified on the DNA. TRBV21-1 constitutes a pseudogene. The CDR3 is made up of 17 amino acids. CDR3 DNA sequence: TGTGCCAGCAGCAAATTGCCTGCGGGGTCTAGCACAGATACGCAGTATTTT. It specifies CASSKLPAGSSTDTQYF.

The CDR3 coding sequence is TGCGCCAGCAGCCCATTAAGCGGGAGGGCCAGAGATACGCAGTATTTT. Amino acid sequence: CASSPLSGRARDTQYF. The rearrangement uses TRBV5-1 and TRBJ2-3, with 10 bases matching TRBD2. Trimming cost V 4 bases and J 5 bases; bases outside gene matches: 10. This CDR3 has 16 residues. Germline-derived CDR1 and CDR2 are SGHRS and YFSETQ.

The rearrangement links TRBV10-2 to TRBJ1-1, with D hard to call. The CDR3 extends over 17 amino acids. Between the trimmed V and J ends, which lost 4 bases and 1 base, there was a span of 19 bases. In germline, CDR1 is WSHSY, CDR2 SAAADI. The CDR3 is CASSGTAGRGENTEAFF. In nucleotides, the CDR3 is TGCGCCAGCAGTGGCACCGCGGGCCGGGGAGAGAACACTGAAGCTTTCTTT.

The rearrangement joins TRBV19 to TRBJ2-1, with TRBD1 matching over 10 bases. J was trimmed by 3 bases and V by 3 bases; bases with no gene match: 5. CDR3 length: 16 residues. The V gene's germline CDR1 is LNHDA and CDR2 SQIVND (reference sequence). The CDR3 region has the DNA TGTGCCAGTAGTATGGGGCGGACAGGGGGCTACAATGAGCAGTTCTTC. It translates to CASSMGRTGGYNEQFF. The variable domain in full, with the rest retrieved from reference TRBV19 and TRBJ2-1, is DGGITQSPKYLFRKEGQNVTLSCEQNLNHDAMYWYRQDPGQGLRLIYYSQIVNDFQKGDIAEGYSVSREKKESFPLTVTSAQKNPTAFYLCASSMGRTGGYNEQFFGPGTRLTVL.

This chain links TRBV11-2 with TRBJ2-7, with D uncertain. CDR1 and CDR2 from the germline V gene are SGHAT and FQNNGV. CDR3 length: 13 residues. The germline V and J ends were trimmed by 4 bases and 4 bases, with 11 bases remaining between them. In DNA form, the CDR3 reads TGTGCCAGCAGCTACGCCCTGAGTTACGAGCAGTACTTC. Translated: CASSYALSYEQYF.

The CDR3 spells CASSVNLSGQKAFF. In DNA form, the CDR3 reads TGTGCCAGCAGCGTTAACCTATCGGGACAGAAAGCTTTCTTT. V usage is TRBV14 and J usage is TRBJ1-1, with 7 nucleotides matching TRBD1. The CDR3 runs 14 residues. Germline V gene sequence: CDR1 SGHDN, CDR2 FVKESK. The junction had 12 bases not matched to a gene; V was cut back by 5 bases and J by 9 bases.

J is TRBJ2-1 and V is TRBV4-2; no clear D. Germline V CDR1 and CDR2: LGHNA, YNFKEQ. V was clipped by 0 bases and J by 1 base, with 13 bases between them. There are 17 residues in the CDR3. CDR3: CASSQDGSLVSYNEQFF. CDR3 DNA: TGTGCCAGCAGCCAAGACGGCAGCCTAGTTTCCTACAATGAGCAGTTCTTC.

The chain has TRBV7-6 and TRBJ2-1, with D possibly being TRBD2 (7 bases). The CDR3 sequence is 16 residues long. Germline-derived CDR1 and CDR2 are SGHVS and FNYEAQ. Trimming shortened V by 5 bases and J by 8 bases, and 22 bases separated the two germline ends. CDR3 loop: CASSPRDGIGGDEQFF. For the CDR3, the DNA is TGTGCCAGCAGCCCCCGGGACGGGATAGGGGGGGATGAGCAGTTCTTC.

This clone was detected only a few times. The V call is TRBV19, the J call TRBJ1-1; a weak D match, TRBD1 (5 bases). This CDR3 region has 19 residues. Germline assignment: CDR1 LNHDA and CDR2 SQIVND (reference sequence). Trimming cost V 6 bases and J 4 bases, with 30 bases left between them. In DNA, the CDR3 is TGTGCCAGTAGGCCCGGGGCCCCGTGGGTGCGGGGTGAGAGCACTGAAGCTTTCTTT. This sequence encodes CASRPGAPWVRGESTEAFF.

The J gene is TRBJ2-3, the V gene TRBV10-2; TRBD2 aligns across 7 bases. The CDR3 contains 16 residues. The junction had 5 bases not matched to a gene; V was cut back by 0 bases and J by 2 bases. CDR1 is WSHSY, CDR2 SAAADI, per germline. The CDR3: CASSESRGDYTDTQYF. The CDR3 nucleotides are TGCGCCAGCAGTGAGTCGAGAGGGGACTACACAGATACGCAGTATTTT.